This is a list of T cell receptor beta chains from one sample in a study of blood T cell repertoires in COVID-19. Here immunoSEQ multiplex PCR was the method, and the copy in TCRdb shows in-frame clones only, minus some. Of some 190,000 clones in the sample, more than 80% were seen once. The sample was peripheral blood. Receptors were obtained from a woman aged 40 to 49 with COVID-19, enrolled during active disease. Both conserved end residues are part of each CDR3. The order of the fields is clone size, J gene, D gene, V gene, CDR3 DNA, CDR3 protein. D genes are given only for firm matches. A row's size may be missing; if present it is once, few, many or a size class.

size: few; J: TRBJ2-2; D: NA; V: TRBV30; DNA: TGTGCCTCCTCTTGGGACACGAACACCGGGGAGCTGTTTTTT; CDR3: CASSWDTNTGELFF
size: NA; J: TRBJ2-1; D: NA; V: TRBV11-3; DNA: TGTGCCAGCAGCCCTAGGGCACAGGGAAATGAGCAGTTCTTC; CDR3: CASSPRAQGNEQFF
size: once; J: TRBJ2-5; D: NA; V: TRBV6-2/TRBV6-3; DNA: TGTGCCAGCAGTTCCAGTTTTGAGACCCAGTACTTC; CDR3: CASSSSFETQYF
size: NA; J: TRBJ2-6; D: NA; V: TRBV7-8; DNA: TGTGCCACCCGGTTGACTGGGGCCAACGTCCTGACTTTC; CDR3: CATRLTGANVLTF
size: NA; J: TRBJ2-5; D: NA; V: TRBV14; DNA: TGTGCCAGCAGCCAAGACTTGTTCGGGGAGACCCAGTACTTC; CDR3: CASSQDLFGETQYF
size: NA; J: TRBJ2-1; D: TRBD1; V: TRBV6-5; DNA: TGTGCCAGCGGACAGGGGTTGAATGAGCAGTTCTTC; CDR3: CASGQGLNEQFF
size: NA; J: TRBJ1-2; D: TRBD1; V: TRBV6-5; DNA: TGTGCCAGCAGTTCGACAGGGGCACGGAGGACCAGCGGCTACACCTTC; CDR3: CASSSTGARRTSGYTF
size: NA; J: TRBJ2-5; D: TRBD1; V: TRBV5-4; DNA: TGTGCCAGCAGCCTCACAACAGGGGCCCAAGAGACCCAGTACTTC; CDR3: CASSLTTGAQETQYF
size: few; J: TRBJ2-1; D: TRBD2; V: TRBV7-7; DNA: TGTGCTAGCAGCTGGGGAGCGGGAGCCGGTAATGAGCAGTTCTTC; CDR3: CASSWGAGAGNEQFF
size: NA; J: TRBJ1-1; D: TRBD1; V: TRBV19; DNA: TGTGCCAGTAGTAGATTTGGACAGGGCACTGAAGCTTTCTTT; CDR3: CASSRFGQGTEAFF
size: NA; J: TRBJ1-1; D: NA; V: TRBV19; DNA: TGTGCCAGTAGTATCGGGGCCGGGGGGGAAGCTTTCTTT; CDR3: CASSIGAGGEAFF
size: NA; J: TRBJ1-6; D: TRBD1; V: TRBV11-2; DNA: TGTGCCAGCAGCCTGAGTACAGGGGGTGGGTCACCCCTCCACTTT; CDR3: CASSLSTGGGSPLHF
size: NA; J: TRBJ1-5; D: NA; V: TRBV29-1; DNA: TGCAGCGCTTCACAGGGTACCAATCAGCCCCAGCATTTT; CDR3: CSASQGTNQPQHF
size: NA; J: TRBJ2-1; D: NA; V: TRBV18; DNA: TGTGCCAGCTCACCACTGAGCGGCAATGAGCAGTTCTTC; CDR3: CASSPLSGNEQFF
size: NA; J: TRBJ2-3; D: TRBD1; V: TRBV28; DNA: TGTGCCAGCAGTTCCCAATTAACAGGGGGCAGGCCCACAGATACGCAGTATTTT; CDR3: CASSSQLTGGRPTDTQYF
size: NA; J: TRBJ2-1; D: NA; V: TRBV2; DNA: TGTGCCAGCACCCAGTACAATGAGCAGTTCTTC; CDR3: CASTQYNEQFF
size: NA; J: TRBJ1-4; D: TRBD1; V: TRBV2; DNA: TGTGCCAGCAGTACGCCGGGACAGACCAATGAAAAACTGTTTTTT; CDR3: CASSTPGQTNEKLFF
size: NA; J: TRBJ2-5; D: NA; V: TRBV30; DNA: TGTGCCTGGAGTGTAGCGCGGGAGACCCAGTACTTC; CDR3: CAWSVARETQYF
size: NA; J: TRBJ2-3; D: NA; V: TRBV11-2; DNA: TGTGCCAGCAGCCCCACCGCCCCCGTAGACAATTACGGAACAGATACGCAGTATTTT; CDR3: CASSPTAPVDNYGTDTQYF
size: NA; J: TRBJ1-5; D: NA; V: TRBV6-1; DNA: TGTGCCAGCAGTGAAGGCCGGCACGTCGGGTATAGCAATCAGCCCCAGCATTTT; CDR3: CASSEGRHVGYSNQPQHF